Below, 24 T cell receptor beta chains from the same sample are listed, as sequenced in a study of blood T cell repertoires in COVID-19. Sequenced by immunoSEQ multiplex PCR; TCRdb stores in-frame clones only, minus some. Of about 140,000 clones listed, approximately 85% are singletons. Sequencing was carried out using peripheral blood. Receptor source: a man aged 50-60 years with acute or convalescent COVID-19.

The chain couples TRBV9 to TRBJ1-1; D remains unclear. The CDR3 length is 14 residues. With 2 bases removed from V and 1 base from J, the gap between germline ends came to 9 bases. Germline values: CDR1 SGDLS, CDR2 YYNGEE. CDR3 in amino acids: CASSVRAGNTEAFF. CDR3 sequence (DNA): TGTGCCAGCAGCGTTAGAGCAGGGAACACTGAAGCTTTCTTT.

The chain has TRBV30 and TRBJ2-7; 11 bases agree with TRBD2. This CDR3 comprises 15 residues. Trimming at V came to 2 bases and at J to 9 bases, leaving 12 bases not matched to a gene. Germline CDR1 reads GTSNPN; CDR2 reads SVGIG (reference sequence). The CDR3 reads CAWSPGPGLAEGQYF. DNA for the CDR3: TGTGCCTGGAGTCCCGGGCCGGGACTAGCGGAAGGGCAGTACTTC. The full variable domain, in which reference TRBV30 and TRBJ2-7 provide the parts outside the CDR3, is SQTIHQWPATLVQPVGSPLSLECTVEGTSNPNLYWYRQAAGRGLQLLFYSVGIGQISSEVPQNLSASRPQDRQFILSSKKLLLSDSGFYLCAWSPGPGLAEGQYFGPGTRLTVT.

This chain joins TRBV9 and TRBJ2-7; 7 bases map to TRBD1. Germline V lookup: CDR1 SGDLS, CDR2 YYNGEE. J lost 7 bases, V lost 3 bases, and 10 bases had no gene match. The CDR3 runs to 14 residues. CDR3 nucleotide sequence: TGTGCCAGCAGCGCGACAGGGCAGACGGGTGAGCAGTACTTC. Encoded protein: CASSATGQTGEQYF.

The CDR3 spells CASSPPGAGHNEQFF. The CDR3 coding sequence is TGTGCCAGCAGCCCGCCAGGAGCGGGACACAATGAGCAGTTCTTC. V and J are TRBV27 and TRBJ2-1; 7 bases align to TRBD2. This CDR3 contains 15 residues. V lost 6 bases, J lost 5 bases, and 10 bases stayed unmatched. In germline, CDR1 is MNHEY, CDR2 SMNVEV (reference sequence).

This chain links TRBV25-1 with TRBJ1-1, with D unclear. V was shortened by 5 bases and J by 7 bases, with 11 bases between the two germline ends. The length of the CDR3 is 12 residues. Germline CDR1 MGHDK, CDR2 SYGVNS. CDR3: CASSRGNYEAFF. DNA of the CDR3: TGTGCCAGCAGTAGAGGGAATTATGAAGCTTTCTTT.

This chain links TRBV9 with TRBJ2-3; 7 positions agree with TRBD2. The V segment lost 4 bases and the J segment 0 bases; nucleotides outside the gene matches: 8. Looked up from germline, CDR1 is SGDLS and CDR2 is YYNGEE. The CDR3 contains 16 residues. The CDR3 bases are TGTGCCAGCAGCCCCACTAGCGCGACTAGCACAGATACGCAGTATTTT. It is translated as CASSPTSATSTDTQYF.

V is TRBV7-9 and J is TRBJ2-1, with 8 positions matching TRBD1. The trim removed 5 bases at V and 10 bases at J, leaving 7 bases unmatched. This CDR3 region has 13 residues. Germline values: CDR1 SEHNR, CDR2 FQNEAQ (reference sequence). CDR3 sequence (DNA): TGTGCCAGCAGCGCCTCAGGGGGCGGCGAGCAGTTCTTC. Translation: CASSASGGGEQFF.

The V call is TRBV27, the J call TRBJ2-5; maybe TRBD1 (6 bases). Germline lookup yields CDR1 MNHEY and CDR2 SMNVEV (reference sequence). Trimming left V 3 bases short and J 5 bases short, with 16 bases between. CDR3 length equals 15 residues. DNA for the CDR3: TGTGCCAGCAGTTTCAGGATCAGGCAGGGGGAGACCCAGTACTTC. Protein sequence: CASSFRIRQGETQYF.

This sequence joins TRBV18 and TRBJ2-3, with D unclear. The CDR3 contains 15 residues. The ends were cut back, 3 bases at V and 3 bases at J, with 13 bases in the middle. Germline CDR1 and CDR2: KGHSH and LQKENI. The CDR3: CASSPWRGGTDTQYF. The CDR3 DNA reads TGTGCCAGCTCACCCTGGCGAGGTGGGACAGATACGCAGTATTTT.

The chain joins TRBV11-3 to TRBJ2-7, with 11 bases identical to TRBD2. The germline CDR1 and CDR2 sequences are SGHNT and YENEEA. There are 16 residues in the CDR3. V gave up 1 base and J gave up 7 bases; unmatched junction bases: 9. CDR3 protein: CASSLADLAGGREQYF. The CDR3 DNA reads as TGTGCCAGCAGCTTAGCCGACTTAGCGGGAGGGCGTGAGCAGTACTTC. Full variable domain (missing parts from reference TRBV11-3 and TRBJ2-7): EAGVVQSPRYKIIEKKQPVAFWCNPISGHNTLYWYLQNLGQGPELLIRYENEEAVDDSQLPKDRFSAERLKGVDSTLKIQPAELGDSAVYLCASSLADLAGGREQYFGPGTRLTVT.

V usage is TRBV14 and J usage is TRBJ2-1, with TRBD2 identical over 10 bases. CDR1 is SGHDN, CDR2 FVKESK, per germline. This CDR3 has 15 residues. Trimming at V came to 2 bases and at J to 8 bases, leaving 6 bases not matched to a gene. The chain's CDR3 is CASSQFLAGDDEQFF. CDR3 DNA: TGTGCCAGCAGCCAATTCCTAGCGGGAGACGATGAGCAGTTCTTC.

This clone was detected only a few times. The chain combines TRBV27 with TRBJ1-2, with 11 bases lining up with TRBD1. Germline V gene data show CDR1 as MNHEY and CDR2 as SMNVEV (reference sequence). This CDR3 comprises 14 residues. J gave up 8 bases and V 6 bases, and 8 bases lay outside the gene matches. The CDR3 sequence: CASSTLGQGDGYTF. DNA for the CDR3: TGTGCCAGCAGCACATTGGGACAGGGGGACGGCTACACCTTC.

This sequence joins TRBV27 and TRBJ1-1; a possible D gene is TRBD1 (6 bases). V was cut by 1 base and J by 3 bases, with 9 bases left in between. Germline assignment: CDR1 MNHEY and CDR2 SMNVEV (reference sequence). This CDR3 spans 14 amino acids. CDR3 in amino acids: CASSLFEGDTEAFF. CDR3 nucleotide sequence: TGTGCCAGCAGTTTATTTGAGGGGGACACTGAAGCTTTCTTT.

The chain uses TRBV19 and TRBJ1-2; possible D gene TRBD1, 6 bases. The CDR3 has 13 amino acids. Germline lookup yields CDR1 LNHDA and CDR2 SQIVND (reference sequence). Trimming removed 7 bases at V and 4 bases at J, with 13 bases between. The CDR3 DNA reads TGTGCCAGTAAATGGGGGCCCGGCTATGGCTACACCTTC. Its protein product is CASKWGPGYGYTF.

The rearrangement uses TRBV5-1 and TRBJ1-6; 12 nucleotides line up with TRBD1. Germline values: CDR1 SGHRS, CDR2 YFSETQ. V was pared by 4 bases and J by 7 bases, with 6 bases of the junction left unmatched. The CDR3 is 16 amino acids. CDR3 nucleotide sequence: TGCGCCAGCAGCCGGGGACAGGGGGCGCGCAATTCACCCCTCCACTTT. Residues: CASSRGQGARNSPLHF.

This chain joins TRBV28 and TRBJ1-6, with 7 bases that match TRBD1. CDR1 is MDHEN and CDR2 is SYDVKM in the germline V gene. This CDR3 has 14 amino acids. V shed 10 bases, J shed 5 bases, and the junction held 8 bases outside the gene matches. CDR3 sequence: CANQRDRNNSPLHF. Here the CDR3 DNA reads TGTGCCAACCAACGGGACAGAAATAATTCACCCCTCCACTTT.

The rearrangement joins TRBV5-4 to TRBJ2-1, with TRBD2 matching over 12 bases. There are 17 residues in the CDR3. CDR1 and CDR2 from the germline V gene are SGHNT and YYREEE (reference sequence). After removal of 1 base from V and 6 bases from J, the junction contained 8 bases not matched to a gene. This CDR3 reads CASSLLAGGRYGNEQFF. CDR3 nucleotide sequence: TGTGCCAGCAGCTTGCTAGCGGGGGGGCGGTATGGCAATGAGCAGTTCTTC.

The rearrangement joins TRBV9 to TRBJ1-1; D not resolved. Trimming cost V 4 bases and J 3 bases, with 10 bases left between them. Germline-derived CDR1 and CDR2 are SGDLS and YYNGEE. CDR3 length: 13 amino acids. CDR3 amino acids: CASSRFGDTEAFF. CDR3 nucleotides: TGTGCCAGCAGCAGATTCGGGGACACTGAAGCTTTCTTT.

This clone was seen only once. CDR3 in amino acids: CASSQFGTSNQPQHF. The CDR3 bases are TGTGCCAGCTCACAGTTCGGGACAAGCAATCAGCCCCAGCATTTT. V usage is TRBV18 and J usage is TRBJ1-5, with D possibly TRBD1 on 6 matching bases. V lost 4 bases, J lost 1 base, and 11 bases lay in between. There are 15 residues in the CDR3. Germline V gene lookup returns CDR1 KGHSH and CDR2 LQKENI.

The sample holds one count of this clone. J is TRBJ2-3 and V is TRBV5-1; D may be TRBD2 (5 bases). CDR1 and CDR2 from the germline V gene are SGHRS and YFSETQ. V was pared by 4 bases and J by 4 bases, with 22 bases between. This CDR3 is 17 amino acids long. The CDR3 spells CASSPGAGNAYSDTQYF. In DNA form, the CDR3 reads TGCGCCAGCAGCCCTGGAGCCGGGAACGCTTATTCAGATACGCAGTATTTT.

V usage is TRBV14 and J usage is TRBJ1-2; D call uncertain. Germline V gene lookup returns CDR1 SGHDN and CDR2 FVKESK. The CDR3 spans 15 residues. V lost 4 bases, J lost 4 bases, and 16 bases lay in between. The CDR3: CASSPTRGYGYGYTF. CDR3 DNA: TGTGCCAGCAGCCCCACCCGCGGTTACGGCTATGGCTACACCTTC.

This CDR3 reads CASSVRGTGVEKLFF. In DNA form, the CDR3 reads TGTGCCAGCAGCGTGAGGGGGACAGGGGTTGAAAAACTGTTTTTT. The chain recombines TRBV9 with TRBJ1-4, with 10 positions matching TRBD1. Germline-derived CDR1 and CDR2 are SGDLS and YYNGEE. This CDR3 is 15 amino acids long. Trimming removed 2 bases from V and 7 bases from J; junction bases left unmatched: 5.

The chain carries TRBV30 and TRBJ1-5; TRBD1 is a possible D gene (5 bases). V was pared by 0 bases and J by 7 bases, with 10 bases between. The CDR3 has 13 residues. In germline, CDR1 is GTSNPN, CDR2 SVGIG (reference sequence). The CDR3 DNA follows: TGTGCCTGGAGTGTAGCAGGGAACCAGCCCCAGCATTTT. Translating gives CAWSVAGNQPQHF.

The chain links TRBV6-5 to TRBJ1-1; D may be TRBD1 (5 bases). V shed 6 bases and J shed 3 bases, with 11 bases lying between them. In germline, CDR1 is MNHEY, CDR2 SVGAGI. The CDR3 runs 13 residues. In DNA form, the CDR3 reads TGTGCCAGCAGGGCAGGGTTGGACACTGAAGCTTTCTTT. Translating it yields CASRAGLDTEAFF.